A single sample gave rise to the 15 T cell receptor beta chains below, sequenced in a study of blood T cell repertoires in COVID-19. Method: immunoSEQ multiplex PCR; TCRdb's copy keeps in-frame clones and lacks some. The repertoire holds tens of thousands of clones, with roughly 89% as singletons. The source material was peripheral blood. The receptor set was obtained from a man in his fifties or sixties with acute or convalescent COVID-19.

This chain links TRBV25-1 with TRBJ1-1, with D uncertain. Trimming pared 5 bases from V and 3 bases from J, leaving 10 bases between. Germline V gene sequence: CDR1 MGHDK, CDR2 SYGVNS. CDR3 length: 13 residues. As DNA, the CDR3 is TGTGCCAGCAGTTTATGGAGGGACACTGAAGCTTTCTTT. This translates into CASSLWRDTEAFF.

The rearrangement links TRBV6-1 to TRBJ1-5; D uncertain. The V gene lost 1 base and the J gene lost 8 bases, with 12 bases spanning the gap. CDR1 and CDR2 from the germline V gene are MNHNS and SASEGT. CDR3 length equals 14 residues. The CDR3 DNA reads TGTGCCAGCAGTGAAGTGCAGGTTGAAGAGCCCCAGCATTTT. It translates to CASSEVQVEEPQHF.

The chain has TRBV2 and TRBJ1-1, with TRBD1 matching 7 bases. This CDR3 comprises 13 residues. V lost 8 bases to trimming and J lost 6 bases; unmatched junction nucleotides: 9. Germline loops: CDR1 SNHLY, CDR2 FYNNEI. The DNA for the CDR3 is TGTGCCAGCTTCGGGACAGTGGTCCCTGAAGCTTTCTTT. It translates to CASFGTVVPEAFF.

The CDR3 loop reads CASSETTGNEQYF. CDR3 coding DNA: TGTGCCAGCAGCGAGACCACAGGGAACGAGCAGTACTTC. The chain couples TRBV5-6 to TRBJ2-7, with a possible D match to TRBD1 (6 bases). The CDR3 contains 13 residues. V was trimmed by 4 bases and J by 5 bases, leaving 13 bases between them. Germline loops: CDR1 SGHDT, CDR2 YYEEEE. Complete variable domain (other parts from reference TRBV5-6 and TRBJ2-7): DAGVTQSPTHLIKTRGQQVTLRCSPKSGHDTVSWYQQALGQGPQFIFQYYEEEERQRGNFPDRFSGHQFPNYSSELNVNALLLGDSALYLCASSETTGNEQYFGPGTRLTVT.

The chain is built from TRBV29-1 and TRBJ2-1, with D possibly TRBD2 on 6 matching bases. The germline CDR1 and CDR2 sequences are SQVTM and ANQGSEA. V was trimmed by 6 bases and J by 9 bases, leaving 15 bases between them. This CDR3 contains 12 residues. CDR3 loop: CSVRTNSREQFF. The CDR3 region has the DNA TGCAGCGTGCGGACTAATTCTCGTGAGCAGTTCTTC.

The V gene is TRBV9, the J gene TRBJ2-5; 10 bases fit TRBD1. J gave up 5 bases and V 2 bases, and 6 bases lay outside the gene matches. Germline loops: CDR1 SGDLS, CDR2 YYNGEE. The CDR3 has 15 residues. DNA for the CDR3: TGTGCCAGCAGCGTTCGGACAGGGGGTCGGGAGACCCAGTACTTC. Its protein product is CASSVRTGGRETQYF.

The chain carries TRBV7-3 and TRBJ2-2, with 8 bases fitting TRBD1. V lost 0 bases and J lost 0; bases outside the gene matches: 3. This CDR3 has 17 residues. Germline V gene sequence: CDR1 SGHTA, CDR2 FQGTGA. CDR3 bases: TGTGCCAGCAGCTTAACGAGGACAGGGACGAACACCGGGGAGCTGTTTTTT. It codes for CASSLTRTGTNTGELFF.

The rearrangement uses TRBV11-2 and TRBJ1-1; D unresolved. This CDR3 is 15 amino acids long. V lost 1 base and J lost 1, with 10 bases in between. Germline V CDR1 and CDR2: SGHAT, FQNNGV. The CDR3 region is CASSLGPGRNTEAFF. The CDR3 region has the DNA TGTGCCAGCAGCTTAGGCCCGGGGAGGAACACTGAAGCTTTCTTT.

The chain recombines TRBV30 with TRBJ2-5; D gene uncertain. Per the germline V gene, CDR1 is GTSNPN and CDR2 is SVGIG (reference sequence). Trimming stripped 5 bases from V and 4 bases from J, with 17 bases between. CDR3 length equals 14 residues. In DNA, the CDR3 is TGTGCCTGGTCCTTTGACTTTATTGGAGAGACCCAGTACTTC. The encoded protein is CAWSFDFIGETQYF.

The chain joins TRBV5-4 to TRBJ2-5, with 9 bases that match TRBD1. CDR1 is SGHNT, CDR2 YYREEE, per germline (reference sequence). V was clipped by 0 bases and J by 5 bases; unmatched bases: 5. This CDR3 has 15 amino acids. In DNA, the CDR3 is TGTGCCAGCAGCTTGGAGGGACAGGGCTGGGAGACCCAGTACTTC. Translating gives CASSLEGQGWETQYF.

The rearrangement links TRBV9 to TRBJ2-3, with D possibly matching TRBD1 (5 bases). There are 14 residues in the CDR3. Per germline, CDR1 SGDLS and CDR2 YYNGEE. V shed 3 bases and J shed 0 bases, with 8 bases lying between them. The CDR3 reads CASSGGASTDTQYF. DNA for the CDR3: TGTGCCAGCAGCGGGGGCGCTAGCACAGATACGCAGTATTTT.

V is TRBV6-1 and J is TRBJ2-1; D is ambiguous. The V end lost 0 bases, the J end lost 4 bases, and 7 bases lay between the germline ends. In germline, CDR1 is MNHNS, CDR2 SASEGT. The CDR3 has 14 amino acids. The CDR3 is CASSEASRYNEQFF. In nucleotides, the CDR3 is TGTGCCAGCAGTGAAGCGAGCCGGTACAATGAGCAGTTCTTC.

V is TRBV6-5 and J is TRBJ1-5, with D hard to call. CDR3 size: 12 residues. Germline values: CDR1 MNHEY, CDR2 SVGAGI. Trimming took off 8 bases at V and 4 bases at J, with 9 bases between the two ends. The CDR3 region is CASYGENQPQHF. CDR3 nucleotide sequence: TGTGCCAGCTATGGAGAGAATCAGCCCCAGCATTTT.

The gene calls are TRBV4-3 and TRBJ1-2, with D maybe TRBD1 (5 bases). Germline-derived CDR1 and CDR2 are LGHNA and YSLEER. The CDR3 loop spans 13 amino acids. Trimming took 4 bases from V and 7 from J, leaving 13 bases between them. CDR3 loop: CASSPGRVSGYTF. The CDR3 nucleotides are TGCGCCAGCAGCCCCGGCAGGGTCTCTGGCTACACCTTC.

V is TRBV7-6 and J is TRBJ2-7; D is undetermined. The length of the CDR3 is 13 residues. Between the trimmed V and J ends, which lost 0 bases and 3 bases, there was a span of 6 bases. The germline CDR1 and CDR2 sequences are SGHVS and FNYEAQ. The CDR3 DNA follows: TGTGCCAGCAGCTTAGCTTCAGACTACGAGCAGTACTTC. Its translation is CASSLASDYEQYF.